A selection of T cell receptor beta chains follows, all from one sample in a study of cytomegalovirus exposure and HLA in healthy donors. Produced via immunoSEQ multiplex PCR; TCRdb's table is partial and in-frame only. The sample includes just over 200,000 clones. The sample consisted of PBMCs. The receptor set was obtained from a girl aged 2-10 years in good health and CMV-seropositive. Each CDR3 is given with its conserved first and last residue.

V,CDR3
TRBV4-1,CASSQDPGGSDSPLHF
TRBV10-3,CAINLGGAGGYTF
TRBV27,CASSRGLVPETQYF
TRBV19,CATSTPSTTSYNEQFF
TRBV30,CAWSVQGDTEAFF
TRBV4-1,CASSHLAGGNNEQFF
TRBV28,CASSLSGHNHEQYF
TRBV30,CAWSRDSFNYGYTF
TRBV9,CASSAGLAGPTTGELFF
TRBV27,CASKRTGRAGELFF
TRBV19,CASSIAGGSYNEQFF
TRBV28,CASSIPLRAGSYEQYF
TRBV28,CASSLRLAGTYEQYF
TRBV29-1,CSVEEIRRQGDRNEQFF
TRBV29-1,CSVRQGAYGYTF
TRBV11-2,CASSLELAGGWEQETQYF
TRBV7-9,CASSATGGIYGYTF